What follows are 5 T cell receptor beta chains derived from one specimen sequenced in a study of CD8 T cells in ankylosing spondylitis. TCRdb analysed the 5' RACE reads with MiXCR anew, one entry per CDR3 protein. Among about 220,000 distinct CDR3 sequences listed, about a quarter were seen once. Sequencing was performed on blood, either unsorted or a sorted T cell fraction (not recorded which). Source of these receptors: a male donor with ankylosing spondylitis or in good health (not recorded which).

This clonotype was detected ten times or more. The chain combines TRBV5-1 with TRBJ2-2, with D perhaps TRBD1 (6 bases). Germline V gene lookup returns CDR1 SGHRS and CDR2 YFSETQ. V was cut by 5 bases and J by 1 base, with 18 bases left in between. The CDR3 has 17 residues. DNA for the CDR3: TGCGCCAGCAGGCTCTACATGGACAGCCGGAACACCGGGGAGCTGTTTTTT. It encodes CASRLYMDSRNTGELFF.

This clonotype has ten or more counts. The chain uses TRBV27 and TRBJ1-4, with D maybe TRBD1 (6 bases). This CDR3 is built from 17 residues. The germline V gene has CDR1 MNHEY and CDR2 SMNVEV (reference sequence). Trimming stripped 4 bases from V and 2 bases from J, with 17 bases between. The CDR3 bases are TGTGCCAGCAGTTCGGACAGCCGGGTGGGGACTAATGAAAAACTGTTTTTT. As protein: CASSSDSRVGTNEKLFF.

The V call is TRBV4-1, the J call TRBJ2-2; D remains ambiguous. This CDR3 has 16 amino acids. CDR1 is MGHRA and CDR2 is YSYEKL in the germline V gene. The V gene lost 2 bases and the J gene lost 4 bases, with 14 bases spanning the gap. CDR3 loop: CASSQRTAAVTGELFF. CDR3 coding DNA: TGCGCCAGCAGCCAACGTACCGCGGCCGTCACCGGGGAGCTGTTTTTT.

This clonotype was recorded a few times. The chain links TRBV20-1 to TRBJ2-1; 8 bases are shared with TRBD2. Unmatched junction bases numbered 3, after V lost 4 bases and J lost 7 bases. Germline lookup yields CDR1 DFQATT and CDR2 SNEGSKA (reference sequence). The CDR3 runs to 12 residues. This CDR3 reads CSATGTSNEQFF. The CDR3 nucleotides are TGCAGTGCTACCGGGACTAGTAATGAGCAGTTCTTC.

This clonotype was seen many times. The chain joins TRBV18 to TRBJ1-6; no firm D call. Germline loops: CDR1 KGHSH, CDR2 LQKENI. CDR3 length: 13 residues. V lost 2 bases, J lost 8 bases, and 7 bases lay in between. CDR3 residues: CASSPGEHSPLHF. CDR3 bases: TGTGCCAGCTCACCAGGGGAGCATTCACCCCTCCACTTT. The full variable domain, in which reference TRBV18 and TRBJ1-6 provide the parts outside the CDR3, is NAGVMQNPRHLVRRRGQEARLRCSPMKGHSHVYWYRQLPEEGLKFMVYLQKENIIDESGMPKERFSAEFPKEGPSILRIQQVVRGDSAAYFCASSPGEHSPLHFGNGTRLTVT.